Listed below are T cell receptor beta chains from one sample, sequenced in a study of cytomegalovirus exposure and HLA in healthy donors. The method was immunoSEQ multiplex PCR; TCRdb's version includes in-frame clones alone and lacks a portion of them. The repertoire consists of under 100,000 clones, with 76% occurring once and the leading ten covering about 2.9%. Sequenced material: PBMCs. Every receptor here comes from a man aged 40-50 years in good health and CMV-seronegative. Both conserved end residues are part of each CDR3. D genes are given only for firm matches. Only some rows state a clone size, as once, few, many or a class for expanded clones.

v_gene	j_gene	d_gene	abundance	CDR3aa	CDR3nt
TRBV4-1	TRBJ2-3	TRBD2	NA	CASSQDGGGRTDTQYF	TGCGCCAGCAGCCAAGATGGCGGGGGGAGGACAGATACGCAGTATTTT
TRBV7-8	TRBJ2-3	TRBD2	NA	CASSLANVPGTSGLSSTDTQYF	TGTGCCAGCAGCTTAGCGAACGTTCCGGGGACTAGCGGACTTTCTAGCACAGATACGCAGTATTTT
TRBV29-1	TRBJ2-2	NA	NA	CSAPDRSTDTGELFF	TGCAGCGCCCCTGACAGGTCCACGGATACCGGGGAGCTGTTTTTT
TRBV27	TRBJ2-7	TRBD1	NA	CASSFGTGTYEQYF	TGTGCCAGCAGTTTCGGGACAGGGACCTACGAGCAGTACTTC
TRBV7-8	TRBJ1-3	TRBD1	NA	CASSLANRGLGNTIYF	TGTGCCAGCAGCTTAGCGAACAGGGGGCTAGGAAACACCATATATTTT
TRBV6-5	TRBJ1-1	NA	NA	CASSYLSQRVEAFF	TGTGCCAGCAGTTACTTGAGCCAGCGGGTTGAAGCTTTCTTT
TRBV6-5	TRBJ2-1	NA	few	CASTSVRGKQFF	TGTGCCAGCACCTCTGTTAGGGGAAAGCAGTTCTTC
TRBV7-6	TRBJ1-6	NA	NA	CASSRRDSTAYNSPLHF	TGTGCCAGCAGCCGGAGGGACTCCACTGCTTATAATTCACCCCTCCACTTT
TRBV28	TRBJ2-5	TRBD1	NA	CASSYPMDRGAQYF	TGTGCCAGCAGTTACCCCATGGACAGGGGGGCCCAGTACTTC
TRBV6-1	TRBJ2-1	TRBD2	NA	CATLAGSSYNEQFF	TGTGCCACGCTAGCGGGGAGCTCCTACAATGAGCAGTTCTTC
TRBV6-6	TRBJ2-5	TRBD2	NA	CASRKSGGAFETQYF	TGTGCCAGCAGAAAAAGCGGGGGGGCGTTTGAGACCCAGTACTTC
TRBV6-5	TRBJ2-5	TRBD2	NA	CASSRLAEETQYF	TGTGCCAGCAGCCGACTAGCGGAAGAGACCCAGTACTTC
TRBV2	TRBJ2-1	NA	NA	CASSGSTGRYNEQFF	TGTGCCAGCAGTGGGTCGACAGGAAGGTACAATGAGCAGTTCTTC
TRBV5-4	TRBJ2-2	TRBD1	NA	CASSHRGRYTGELFF	TGTGCCAGCAGCCACAGGGGTCGTTACACCGGGGAGCTGTTTTTT
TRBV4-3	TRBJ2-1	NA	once	CASSQSSSYNEQFF	TGCGCCAGCAGCCAATCATCCTCCTACAATGAGCAGTTCTTC
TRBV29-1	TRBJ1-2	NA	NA	CSAIVQGNQNYGYTF	TGCAGCGCTATTGTGCAGGGCAATCAGAACTATGGCTACACCTTC
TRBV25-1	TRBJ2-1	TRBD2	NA	CASSGSAGINEQFF	TGTGCCAGCAGTGGCTCAGCGGGGATCAATGAGCAGTTCTTC
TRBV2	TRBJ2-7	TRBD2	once	CASSFPSGGPSYEQYF	TGTGCCAGCAGTTTCCCTAGCGGGGGGCCCTCCTACGAGCAGTACTTC
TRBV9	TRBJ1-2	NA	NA	CASREDSNYGYTF	TGTGCCAGCAGAGAGGACAGTAACTATGGCTACACCTTC
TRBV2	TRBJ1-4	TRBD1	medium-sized	CASRVLGTGDEKLFF	TGTGCCAGCAGAGTTCTCGGGACAGGGGATGAAAAACTGTTTTTT
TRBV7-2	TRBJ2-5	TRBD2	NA	CASSLEPRGGRKTQYF	TGTGCCAGCAGCTTAGAGCCACGGGGGGGCAGGAAGACCCAGTACTTC
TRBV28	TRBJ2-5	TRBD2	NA	CASSSPRASGGRETQYF	TGTGCCAGCAGTTCCCCCCGGGCTAGCGGGGGCCGGGAGACCCAGTACTTC
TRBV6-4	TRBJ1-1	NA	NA	CASSVRGNTEAFF	TGTGCCAGCAGTGTACGGGGGAACACTGAAGCTTTCTTT
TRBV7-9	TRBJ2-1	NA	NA	CASSHPLRAEKLLYNEQFF	TGTGCCAGCAGCCATCCCCTTCGTGCGGAAAAATTGCTATACAATGAGCAGTTCTTC
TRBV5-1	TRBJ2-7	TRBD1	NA	CASSLGTGASYEQYF	TGCGCCAGCAGCTTGGGGACAGGGGCCTCCTACGAGCAGTACTTC
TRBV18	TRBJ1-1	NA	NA	CASSPQENTEAFF	TGTGCCAGCTCACCGCAGGAGAACACTGAAGCTTTCTTT
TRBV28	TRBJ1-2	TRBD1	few	CASSLGQGVLDYGYTF	TGTGCCAGCAGTTTAGGGCAGGGGGTTTTGGACTATGGCTACACCTTC
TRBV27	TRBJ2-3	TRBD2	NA	CASSFSSGGPEDTQYF	TGTGCCAGCAGTTTCAGTAGCGGGGGGCCTGAAGATACGCAGTATTTT
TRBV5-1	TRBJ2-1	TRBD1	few	CASSPRRQGDNEQFF	TGCGCCAGCAGCCCCCGGAGGCAGGGGGACAATGAGCAGTTCTTC
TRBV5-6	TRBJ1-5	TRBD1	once	CASSGGGQGQPQHF	TGTGCCAGCAGCGGGGGAGGACAGGGTCAGCCCCAGCATTTT
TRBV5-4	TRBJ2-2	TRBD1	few	CASSLDRGSTGELFF	TGTGCCAGCAGCTTGGACAGGGGATCCACCGGGGAGCTGTTTTTT
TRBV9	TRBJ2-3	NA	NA	CASSVREGTDTQYF	TGTGCCAGCAGCGTGCGGGAAGGCACAGATACGCAGTATTTT
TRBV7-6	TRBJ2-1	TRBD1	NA	CASSINRDRGSHEQFF	TGTGCCAGCAGCATAAACCGGGACAGGGGTAGTCATGAGCAGTTCTTC
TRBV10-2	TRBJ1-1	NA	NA	CASRKFGDRNTEAFF	TGCGCCAGCAGAAAGTTCGGGGATCGGAACACTGAAGCTTTCTTT
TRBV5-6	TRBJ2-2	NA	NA	CASSFHYTGELFF	TGTGCCAGCAGCTTCCACTACACCGGGGAGCTGTTTTTT
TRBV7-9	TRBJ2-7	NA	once	CASSLGQLEQYF	TGTGCCAGCAGCCTCGGACAGTTAGAGCAGTACTTC
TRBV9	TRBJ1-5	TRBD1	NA	CASSVGQGTQPQHF	TGTGCCAGCAGCGTAGGACAGGGGACACAGCCCCAGCATTTT
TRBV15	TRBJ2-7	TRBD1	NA	CATSRWTGGSDEQYF	TGTGCCACCAGCAGATGGACAGGGGGTTCCGACGAGCAGTACTTC
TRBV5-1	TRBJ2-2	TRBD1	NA	CASSRQGDTGELFF	TGCGCCAGCAGCAGGCAGGGGGACACCGGGGAGCTGTTTTTT
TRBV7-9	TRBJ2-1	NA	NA	CASSLLLGREAYNEQFF	TGTGCCAGCAGCTTATTGTTAGGCAGGGAAGCCTACAATGAGCAGTTCTTC
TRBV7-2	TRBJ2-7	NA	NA	CASSLQRRVTYEQYF	TGTGCCAGCAGCTTACAGAGACGGGTTACCTACGAGCAGTACTTC
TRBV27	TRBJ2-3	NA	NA	CASSYRGLISTDTQYF	TGTGCCAGCAGCTACAGAGGACTGATTAGCACAGATACGCAGTATTTT
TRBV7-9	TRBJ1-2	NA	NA	CASSWSDRRSGYTF	TGTGCCAGCAGCTGGTCAGACAGGAGGTCAGGCTACACCTTC
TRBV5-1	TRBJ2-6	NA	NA	CASSLGPGAAVGANVLTF	TGCGCCAGCAGCTTGGGCCCAGGGGCCGCAGTTGGAGCCAACGTCCTGACTTTC
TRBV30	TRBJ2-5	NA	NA	CASRVGETQYF	TGTGCCTCTCGGGTTGGAGAGACCCAGTACTTC
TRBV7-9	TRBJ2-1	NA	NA	CASSLRKIFQSGNEQFF	TGTGCCAGCAGCCTAAGGAAGATATTTCAATCCGGGAATGAGCAGTTCTTC
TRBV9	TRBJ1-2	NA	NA	CASSPRTSLGGPYGYTF	TGTGCCAGCAGCCCCAGGACTTCGCTGGGGGGTCCCTATGGCTACACCTTC
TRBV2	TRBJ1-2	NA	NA	CASKGISNYGYTF	TGTGCCAGCAAGGGGATCTCTAACTATGGCTACACCTTC
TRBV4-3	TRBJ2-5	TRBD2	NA	CASSQMPSGGAETQYF	TGCGCCAGCAGCCAAATGCCTAGCGGGGGGGCAGAGACCCAGTACTTC
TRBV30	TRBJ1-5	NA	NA	CAWGGGSGQPQHF	TGTGCCTGGGGAGGAGGGTCAGGTCAGCCCCAGCATTTT
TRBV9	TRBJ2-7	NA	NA	CASSPEGSSYEQYF	TGTGCCAGCAGCCCCGAGGGCAGCTCCTACGAGCAGTACTTC
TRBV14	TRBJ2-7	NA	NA	CASSQVRDEQYF	TGTGCCAGCAGCCAGGTCCGGGACGAGCAGTACTTC